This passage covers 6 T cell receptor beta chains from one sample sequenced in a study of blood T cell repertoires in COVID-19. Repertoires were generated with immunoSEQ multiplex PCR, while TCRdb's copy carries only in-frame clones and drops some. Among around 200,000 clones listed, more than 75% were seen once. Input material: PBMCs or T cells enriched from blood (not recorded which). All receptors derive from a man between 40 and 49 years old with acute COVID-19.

In DNA, the CDR3 is TGTGCCAGCAGCGTAACCATCGAGGGACTAGCGGGAACTGAGCAGTTCTTC. It yields the protein CASSVTIEGLAGTEQFF. V gene TRBV5-5 combines with J gene TRBJ2-1; TRBD2 agrees at 13 bases. The length of the CDR3 is 17 residues. Per the germline V gene, CDR1 is SGHKS and CDR2 is YYEKEE (reference sequence). The J segment lost 9 bases and the V segment lost 4 bases, leaving 13 bases of the junction unmatched.

In DNA, the CDR3 is TGTGCCAGGACAGGGTTTGCAGAGACCCAGTACTTC. Amino acid sequence: CARTGFAETQYF. The chain links TRBV2 to TRBJ2-5; 7 bases fit TRBD1. Germline CDR1 reads SNHLY; CDR2 reads FYNNEI. Germline trimming cut 9 bases from V and 4 bases from J; bases unmatched to any gene: 5. The CDR3 totals 12 residues.

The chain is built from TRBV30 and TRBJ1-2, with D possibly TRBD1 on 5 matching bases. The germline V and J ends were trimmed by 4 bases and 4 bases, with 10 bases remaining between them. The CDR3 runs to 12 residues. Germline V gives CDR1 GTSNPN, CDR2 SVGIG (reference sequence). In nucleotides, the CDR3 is TGTGCCTGGACGGGGGGACCCTATGGCTACACCTTC. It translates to CAWTGGPYGYTF.

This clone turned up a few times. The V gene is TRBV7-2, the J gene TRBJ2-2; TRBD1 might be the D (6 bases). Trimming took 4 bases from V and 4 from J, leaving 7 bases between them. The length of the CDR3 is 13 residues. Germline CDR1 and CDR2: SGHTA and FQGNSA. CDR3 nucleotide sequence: TGTGCCAGCAGCTGGACAGCCACCGGGGAGCTGTTTTTT. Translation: CASSWTATGELFF.

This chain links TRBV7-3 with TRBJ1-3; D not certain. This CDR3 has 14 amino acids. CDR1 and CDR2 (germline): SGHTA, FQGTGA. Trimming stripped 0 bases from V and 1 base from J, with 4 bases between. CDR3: CASSLTSSGNTIYF. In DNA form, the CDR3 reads TGTGCCAGCAGCTTAACATCTTCTGGAAACACCATATATTTT.

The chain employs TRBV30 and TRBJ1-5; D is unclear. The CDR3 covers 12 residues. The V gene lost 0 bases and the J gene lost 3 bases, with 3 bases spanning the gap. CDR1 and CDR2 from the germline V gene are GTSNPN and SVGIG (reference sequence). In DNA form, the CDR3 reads TGTGCCTGGAGTGTACTCAATCAGCCCCAGCATTTT. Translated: CAWSVLNQPQHF.